The 24 T cell receptor beta chains in this list originate from one sample, sequenced in a study of vaccination and CD4 T cells after COVID-19. As for treatment: roughly ten-day PBMC culture with coronavirus spike peptide pools or control peptides (ViraFEST assay). Cultured CD4+ T-cell DNA underwent Oncomine TCR Beta short-read sequencing. TCRdb re-called the PCR reads through MiXCR, storing one row per CDR3 protein. The sample records around 10,000 distinct CDR3 sequences, roughly 55% being singletons. Which antigens these TCRs recognize remains unknown. The sample comprised CD4+ T cells from blood, cultured in vitro. The receptors here all came from a human donor who had recovered from COVID-19.

The chain couples TRBV11-2 to TRBJ1-4; TRBD1 matches 8 bases. CDR3 length equals 15 residues. Germline values: CDR1 SGHAT, CDR2 FQNNGV. J gave up 6 bases and V 0 bases, and 3 bases lay outside the gene matches. The CDR3 sequence: CASSLEAGGDEKLFF. CDR3 nucleotides: TGTGCCAGCAGCTTAGAGGCAGGGGGCGATGAAAAACTGTTTTTT.

The chain combines TRBV27 with TRBJ1-2, with D maybe TRBD1 (5 bases). V lost 2 bases and J lost 2, with 21 bases in between. CDR3 length: 18 amino acids. Germline lookup yields CDR1 MNHEY and CDR2 SMNVEV (reference sequence). DNA for the CDR3: TGTGCCAGCAGTTTAGAGGGACCGGGGTCCCCGGCGAACTATGGCTACACCTTC. It translates to CASSLEGPGSPANYGYTF.

V and J are TRBV20-1 and TRBJ2-1; 7 bases line up with TRBD2. The CDR3 length is 15 residues. The germline V gene has CDR1 DFQATT and CDR2 SNEGSKA (reference sequence). V trimming: 3 bases; J trimming: 3 bases; junction bases outside the gene matches: 8. The CDR3 DNA sequence: TGCAGTGCTAGTCCGGCGGGGGACCTCTACAATGAGCAGTTCTTC. Translation gives CSASPAGDLYNEQFF.

This clonotype appeared once. The V and J genes are TRBV11-2 and TRBJ2-1; TRBD1 might be the D (5 bases). Germline lookup yields CDR1 SGHAT and CDR2 FQNNGV. The CDR3 is 17 amino acids. The V and J ends lost 1 base and 4 bases respectively, with 17 bases between them. The CDR3 protein is CASSLGPKGLPYNEQFF. The CDR3 DNA reads TGTGCCAGCAGCTTAGGTCCTAAGGGGCTCCCTTACAATGAGCAGTTCTTC.

The sample holds one count of this clonotype. The chain is built from TRBV12-3 or TRBV12-4 and TRBJ2-2; possible D gene TRBD1, 6 bases. There are 14 residues in the CDR3. Trimming shortened V by 6 bases and J by 1 base, and 9 bases separated the two germline ends. The CDR3, as DNA: TGTGCCAGCAGCCGGGGACAGAACACCGGGGAGCTGTTTTTT. The encoded protein is CASSRGQNTGELFF.

In DNA form, the CDR3 reads TGTGCCAGCAGCTTAGGGCCCGGCGGGGCGGCCGGGGAGCTGTTTTTT. This gives the protein CASSLGPGGAAGELFF. The chain is built from TRBV7-6 and TRBJ2-2, with D possibly TRBD2 on 6 matching bases. CDR3 length: 16 amino acids. Germline CDR1 is SGHVS and CDR2 is FNYEAQ. Trimming took 1 base from V and 6 from J, leaving 15 bases between them.

The chain uses TRBV20-1 and TRBJ2-1; TRBD2 matches 10 bases. V shed 0 bases and J 3 bases; nucleotides not matched to a gene: 8. The CDR3 has 17 residues. Germline V lookup: CDR1 DFQATT, CDR2 SNEGSKA (reference sequence). CDR3 bases: TGCAGTGCTAGAGATTGGAGCGGGGGGGCCAGCTACAATGAGCAGTTCTTC. Translated: CSARDWSGGASYNEQFF.

J is TRBJ1-5 and V is TRBV20-1; 8 nucleotides match TRBD1. The CDR3 contains 17 residues. Germline V lookup: CDR1 DFQATT, CDR2 SNEGSKA (reference sequence). V was pared by 7 bases and J by 7 bases, with 21 bases of the junction left unmatched. As DNA, the CDR3 is TGCAGTGGGATAAAGGGGACAGGTCGGGCTAATCGCCAGCCCCAGCATTTT. Translation gives CSGIKGTGRANRQPQHF.

The rearrangement joins TRBV20-1 to TRBJ1-1, with D hard to call. Trimming removed 2 bases at V and 10 bases at J, with 17 bases between. The germline V gene encodes CDR1 DFQATT and CDR2 SNEGSKA (reference sequence). The CDR3 is 13 residues long. The CDR3 coding sequence is TGCAGTGCTAGATCCGGTACTGGGCAGCGAGCTTTCTTT. Translation gives CSARSGTGQRAFF.

This clonotype was found a few times. This chain uses TRBV21-1 with TRBJ1-2; the table gives TRBD1 as D, unverified against the DNA. TRBV21-1 is assigned pseudogene status. The CDR3 consists of 15 residues. The CDR3 reads CASSPIGAEDYGYTF. The CDR3 DNA is TGTGCCAGCAGCCCTATTGGCGCAGAGGACTATGGCTACACCTTC.

The chain combines TRBV5-6 with TRBJ1-6, with D perhaps TRBD1 (5 bases). V was trimmed by 0 bases and J by 7 bases, leaving 8 bases between them. This CDR3 contains 14 residues. Per germline, CDR1 SGHDT and CDR2 YYEEEE. CDR3 sequence: CASSLATANSPLHF. CDR3 coding DNA: TGTGCCAGCAGCTTGGCGACAGCCAATTCACCCCTCCACTTT.

The sample holds one count of this clonotype. The junction shows a germline mismatch at one end, possibly a read error. CDR3 protein: CAGSPGPVRSPLHF. In nucleotides, the CDR3 is TGTGCCGGCAGCCCGGGGCCGGTACGTTCACCCCTCCACTTT. This rearrangement joins TRBV2 to TRBJ1-6; the D gene is possibly TRBD1 (5 bases). The CDR3 runs to 14 residues. Germline CDR1 and CDR2: SNHLY and FYNNEI.

This chain uses TRBV6-5 with TRBJ2-7; 11 nucleotides agree with TRBD1. The CDR3 has 16 residues. V lost 2 bases and J lost 2; bases outside the gene matches: 5. Germline CDR1 MNHEY, CDR2 SVGAGI. CDR3 in amino acids: CASSYGGTGGPYEQYF. The CDR3 coding sequence is TGTGCCAGCAGTTACGGGGGGACAGGGGGGCCCTACGAGCAGTACTTC.

This chain links TRBV5-1 with TRBJ1-6, with 9 bases aligning to TRBD1. CDR1 and CDR2 (germline): SGHRS, YFSETQ. This CDR3 has 14 residues. Trimming cost V 3 bases and J 13 bases; bases outside gene matches: 8. The CDR3: CASSSGQGSGPLHF. DNA for the CDR3: TGCGCCAGCAGCTCGGGACAGGGATCCGGCCCCCTCCACTTT.

The chain has TRBV5-1 and TRBJ2-7; D possibly corresponds to TRBD1 (5 bases). Trimming stripped 6 bases from V and 5 bases from J, with 18 bases between. Germline values: CDR1 SGHRS, CDR2 YFSETQ. The CDR3 has 14 amino acids. The CDR3 DNA reads as TGCGCCAGCAACCATCAGGGTGGGTTCAACGAGCAGTACTTC. It specifies CASNHQGGFNEQYF.

The CDR3 loop reads CASSPEHGGTSLTEQFF. The CDR3 DNA sequence: TGTGCCAGTAGTCCCGAGCACGGGGGGACGTCTCTTACTGAGCAGTTCTTC. The chain joins TRBV19 to TRBJ2-1, with 7 bases fitting TRBD2. Germline loops: CDR1 LNHDA, CDR2 SQIVND (reference sequence). With 5 bases clipped from V and 9 bases from J, the junction kept 19 bases outside the gene matches. This CDR3 comprises 17 residues.

The chain carries TRBV10-2 and TRBJ2-7; no clear D gene. The V gene lost 3 bases and the J gene lost 0 bases, with 9 bases spanning the gap. CDR3 size: 14 residues. Per germline, CDR1 WSHSY and CDR2 SAAADI. The CDR3 bases are TGCGCCAGCAGTGACAGATCCCTCTCCTACGAGCAGTACTTC. It encodes CASSDRSLSYEQYF.

The CDR3 sequence: CASSTPHQDAYEQYF. In DNA, the CDR3 is TGTGCCAGCAGCACCCCCCATCAAGATGCCTACGAGCAGTACTTC. The chain combines TRBV11-1 with TRBJ2-7; no clear D. Trimming took off 5 bases at V and 2 bases at J, with 16 bases between the two ends. Germline V gene lookup returns CDR1 SGHAT and CDR2 FQDESV (reference sequence). The CDR3 contains 15 residues.

This clonotype has more than one count but fewer than ten. The V and J genes are TRBV19 and TRBJ2-2; TRBD2 agrees at 8 bases. The CDR3 spans 17 residues. The germline gives CDR1 LNHDA, CDR2 SQIVND (reference sequence). V gave up 4 bases and J gave up 1 base; unmatched junction bases: 8. The CDR3 loop is CASSRASGFRNTGELFF. The CDR3 DNA reads TGTGCCAGTAGTAGGGCTAGCGGGTTTAGGAACACCGGGGAGCTGTTTTTT.

CDR3 protein: CASSLARAVQETQYF. The CDR3 DNA reads as TGTGCCAGCAGCTTAGCCCGAGCGGTTCAAGAGACCCAGTACTTC. The V call is TRBV11-2, the J call TRBJ2-5; tentatively, D is TRBD2 (5 bases). V shed 1 base and J shed 2 bases, with 11 bases lying between them. The CDR3 spans 15 residues. The germline CDR1 and CDR2 sequences are SGHAT and FQNNGV.

The chain has TRBV5-4 and TRBJ1-2; D uncertain. The germline V and J ends were trimmed by 4 bases and 8 bases, with 15 bases remaining between them. Germline V CDR1 and CDR2: SGHNT, YYREEE (reference sequence). CDR3 length: 13 residues. The CDR3 bases are TGTGCCAGCAGCGGAAGCCAATCGCGAGGCTACACCTTC. Amino acids: CASSGSQSRGYTF. The full variable domain, completed using reference TRBV5-4 and TRBJ1-2, is ETGVTQSPTHLIKTRGQQVTLRCSSQSGHNTVSWYQQALGQGPQFIFQYYREEENGRGNFPPRFSGLQFPNYSSELNVNALELDDSALYLCASSGSQSRGYTFGSGTRLTVV.

The CDR3 region has the DNA TGTGCCAGCAGCTTAGACACCGGGACAGGGGTGGGCTACACCTTC. Amino acid sequence: CASSLDTGTGVGYTF. The chain is built from TRBV7-8 and TRBJ1-2, with 10 bases aligning to TRBD1. Germline CDR1 and CDR2: SGHVS and FQNEAQ. V dropped 1 base and J dropped 8; count of bases not matched to a gene: 7. The CDR3 is made up of 15 amino acids. Looking up the rest from reference TRBV7-8 and TRBJ1-2 gives the full variable domain: GAGVSQSPRYKVAKRGQDVALRCDPISGHVSLFWYQQALGQGPEFLTYFQNEAQLDKSGLPSDRFFAERPEGSVSTLKIQRTQQEDSAVYLCASSLDTGTGVGYTFGSGTRLTVV.

This chain connects TRBV20-1 to TRBJ1-5, with unresolved D. The CDR3 loop spans 14 amino acids. CDR1 and CDR2 (germline): DFQATT, SNEGSKA (reference sequence). The germline V and J ends were trimmed by 0 bases and 9 bases, with 15 bases remaining between them. CDR3 in DNA: TGCAGTGCTAGAGATCGTGACCTAATGAGGCCCCAGCATTTT. This encodes CSARDRDLMRPQHF.

The chain is built from TRBV7-2 and TRBJ2-7; D unclear. The germline CDR1 and CDR2 sequences are SGHTA and FQGNSA. The CDR3 length is 13 residues. V lost 6 bases and J 2 bases, leaving 11 bases between the germline ends. The CDR3 here is CASSPPAAYEQYF. In DNA form, the CDR3 reads TGTGCCAGCAGTCCGCCAGCTGCCTACGAGCAGTACTTC.